One and the same sample provided the 9 T cell receptor beta chains below, sequenced in a study of cytomegalovirus exposure and HLA in healthy donors. Generated by immunoSEQ multiplex PCR, the TCRdb table keeps only in-frame clones and is missing some. The sample lists 60,000 to 65,000 clones, less than 96% occurring once. Material: PBMCs. Receptor source: a young woman in good health and CMV-seronegative.

This clone showed up just once. The genes are TRBV7-2 and TRBJ2-5; 8 bases map to TRBD2. Germline values: CDR1 SGHTA, CDR2 FQGNSA. The CDR3 consists of 15 residues. The V and J ends lost 3 bases and 4 bases, in that order; junction bases with no gene match: 7. CDR3 nucleotides: TGTGCCAGCAGCTTCCAGCGGGGGAGTCGAGAGACCCAGTACTTC. It translates to CASSFQRGSRETQYF.

The chain joins TRBV6-6 to TRBJ2-1, with D possibly being TRBD2 (7 bases). Between the trimmed V and J ends, which lost 2 bases and 4 bases, there was a span of 12 bases. The CDR3 spans 15 residues. The germline V gene encodes CDR1 MNHNY and CDR2 SVGAGI (reference sequence). Here the CDR3 reads CASSYGGGGYNEQFF. The CDR3 DNA follows: TGTGCCAGCAGTTACGGGGGAGGGGGTTACAATGAGCAGTTCTTC.

The V and J genes are TRBV28 and TRBJ2-4; 8 bases align to TRBD2. This CDR3 has 14 amino acids. Germline V gene data show CDR1 as MDHEN and CDR2 as SYDVKM. V lost 3 bases and J lost 16; bases outside the gene matches: 14. This CDR3 is CASSLGLVGGVRYF. The CDR3 DNA reads TGTGCCAGCAGTTTGGGACTAGTGGGGGGCGTTCGTTACTTC.

This sequence joins TRBV6-5 and TRBJ2-1; weak D call: TRBD1 (6 bases). V lost 2 bases, J lost 0 bases, and 8 bases lay in between. Germline CDR1 MNHEY, CDR2 SVGAGI. The CDR3 length is 15 residues. CDR3 in amino acids: CASSYRTASYNEQFF. CDR3 coding DNA: TGTGCCAGCAGTTACCGGACAGCCTCCTACAATGAGCAGTTCTTC.

V usage is TRBV28 and J usage is TRBJ2-3; D perhaps matches TRBD2 (5 bases). Trimming took 6 bases from V and 6 from J, leaving 13 bases between them. The germline CDR1 and CDR2 sequences are MDHEN and SYDVKM. The CDR3 is made up of 13 amino acids. In DNA, the CDR3 is TGTGCCAGCAGCCCTCTCACTAGGGATACGCAGTATTTT. Translated, it gives CASSPLTRDTQYF.

V is TRBV6-4 and J is TRBJ2-4; TRBD1 aligns across 10 bases. This CDR3 has 15 residues. Trimming took 6 bases from V and 8 from J; bases not matched to a gene: 10. Germline loops: CDR1 MRHNA, CDR2 SNTAGT. The CDR3 region has the DNA TGTGCCAGCAGCCCGGGACAGGGGACCCCAGACATTCAGTACTTC. Protein sequence: CASSPGQGTPDIQYF.

V gene TRBV7-7 combines with J gene TRBJ2-3, with D perhaps matching TRBD2 (6 bases). The germline V gene encodes CDR1 SSHAT and CDR2 FNYEAQ (reference sequence). The germline V and J ends were trimmed by 5 bases and 2 bases, with 14 bases remaining between them. This CDR3 has 15 amino acids. CDR3 amino acids: CASSPRGSPTDTQYF. The DNA for the CDR3 is TGTGCCAGCAGCCCCCGGGGGTCCCCCACAGATACGCAGTATTTT.

The chain has TRBV7-2 and TRBJ1-3; 7 bases agree with TRBD1. The length of the CDR3 is 17 residues. V was pared by 4 bases and J by 0 bases, with 9 bases of the junction left unmatched. From germline, CDR1 is SGHTA and CDR2 FQGNSA. The CDR3 coding sequence is TGTGCCAGCAGCTCACCCCAGGGACAGCCCTCTGGAAACACCATATATTTT. This encodes CASSSPQGQPSGNTIYF.

The rearrangement links TRBV7-2 to TRBJ2-1; 9 positions agree with TRBD1. The J segment lost 8 bases and the V segment lost 1 base, leaving 9 bases of the junction unmatched. The CDR3 is 16 residues long. Germline assignment: CDR1 SGHTA and CDR2 FQGNSA. The CDR3 DNA sequence: TGTGCCAGCAGCTTAGGGCCCGGGACAGGGAGGGATGAGCAGTTCTTC. Amino acid sequence: CASSLGPGTGRDEQFF.